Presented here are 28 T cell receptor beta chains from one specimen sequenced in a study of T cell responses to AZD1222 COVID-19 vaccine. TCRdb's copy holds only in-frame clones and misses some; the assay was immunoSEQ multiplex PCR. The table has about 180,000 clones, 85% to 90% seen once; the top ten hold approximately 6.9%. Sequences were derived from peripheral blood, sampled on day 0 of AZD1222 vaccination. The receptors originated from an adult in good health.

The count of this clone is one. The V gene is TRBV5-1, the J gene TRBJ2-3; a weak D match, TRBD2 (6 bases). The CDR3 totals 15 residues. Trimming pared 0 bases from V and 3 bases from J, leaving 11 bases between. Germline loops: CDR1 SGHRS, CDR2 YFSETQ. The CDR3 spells CASSLGSGETDTQYF. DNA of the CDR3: TGCGCCAGCAGCTTGGGGTCGGGGGAGACAGATACGCAGTATTTT.

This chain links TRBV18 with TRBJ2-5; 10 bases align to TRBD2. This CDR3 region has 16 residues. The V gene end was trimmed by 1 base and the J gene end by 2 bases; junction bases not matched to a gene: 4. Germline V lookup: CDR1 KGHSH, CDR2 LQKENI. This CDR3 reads CASSPRNSGGQETQYF. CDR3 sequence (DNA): TGTGCCAGCTCACCACGGAATAGCGGGGGGCAAGAGACCCAGTACTTC.

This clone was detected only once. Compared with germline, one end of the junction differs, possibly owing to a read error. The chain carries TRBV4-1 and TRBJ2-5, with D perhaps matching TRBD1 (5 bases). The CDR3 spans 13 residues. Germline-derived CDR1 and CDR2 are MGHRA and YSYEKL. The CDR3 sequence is CASSPQAQGTQYF. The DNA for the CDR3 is TGCGCCAGCAGCCCACAGGCCCAAGGGACCCAGTACTTC.

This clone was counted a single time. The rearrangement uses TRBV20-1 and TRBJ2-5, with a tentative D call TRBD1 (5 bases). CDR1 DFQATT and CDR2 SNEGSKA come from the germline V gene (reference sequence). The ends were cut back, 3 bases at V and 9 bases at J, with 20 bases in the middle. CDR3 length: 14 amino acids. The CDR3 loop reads CSASPAQGHRAQYF. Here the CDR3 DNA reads TGCAGTGCTAGTCCCGCGCAGGGCCATCGTGCCCAGTACTTC.

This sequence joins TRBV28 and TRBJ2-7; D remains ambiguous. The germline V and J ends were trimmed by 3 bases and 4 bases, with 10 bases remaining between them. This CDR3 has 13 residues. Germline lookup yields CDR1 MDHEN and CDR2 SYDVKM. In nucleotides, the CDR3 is TGTGCCAGCAGTTTCTCGACCGGGTACGAGCAGTACTTC. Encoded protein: CASSFSTGYEQYF.

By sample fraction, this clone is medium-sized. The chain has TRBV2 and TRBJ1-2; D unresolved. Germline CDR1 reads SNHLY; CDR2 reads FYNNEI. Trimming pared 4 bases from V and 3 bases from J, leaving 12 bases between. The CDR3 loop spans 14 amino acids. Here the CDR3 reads CASSGEDGYYGYTF. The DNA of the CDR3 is TGTGCCAGCAGTGGTGAAGACGGTTACTATGGCTACACCTTC.

Here the CDR3 DNA reads TGTGCCAGCAGCTTGACAGAAAATAACTACGAGCAGTACTTC. Translation gives CASSLTENNYEQYF. The rearrangement joins TRBV13 to TRBJ2-7; possibly TRBD1 for D (5 bases). Germline V lookup: CDR1 PRHDT, CDR2 FYEKMQ (reference sequence). The CDR3 contains 14 residues. V was cut by 3 bases and J by 3 bases, with 12 bases left in between.

CDR3 region: CSVGTVEPQHF. For the CDR3, the DNA is TGCAGCGTTGGGACGGTCGAACCCCAGCATTTT. The chain couples TRBV29-1 to TRBJ1-5; no reliable D call. The germline CDR1 and CDR2 sequences are SQVTM and ANQGSEA. The CDR3 sequence is 11 residues long. The V gene lost 4 bases and the J gene lost 10 bases, with 11 bases spanning the gap.

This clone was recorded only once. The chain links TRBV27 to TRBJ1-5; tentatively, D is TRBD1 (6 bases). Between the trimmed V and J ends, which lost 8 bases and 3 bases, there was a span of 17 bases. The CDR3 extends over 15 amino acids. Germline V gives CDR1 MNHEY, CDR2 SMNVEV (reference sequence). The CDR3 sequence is CASSSLGGLNQPQHF. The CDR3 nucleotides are TGTGCCAGCTCCTCCCTCGGGGGGCTCAATCAGCCCCAGCATTTT.

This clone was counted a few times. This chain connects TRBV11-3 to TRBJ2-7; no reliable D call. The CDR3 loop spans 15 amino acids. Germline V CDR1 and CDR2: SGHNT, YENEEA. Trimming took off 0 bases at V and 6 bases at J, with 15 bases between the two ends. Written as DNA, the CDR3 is TGTGCCAGCAGCTTAGACAGGCTTTTTGGGTTCGAGCAGTACTTC. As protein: CASSLDRLFGFEQYF.

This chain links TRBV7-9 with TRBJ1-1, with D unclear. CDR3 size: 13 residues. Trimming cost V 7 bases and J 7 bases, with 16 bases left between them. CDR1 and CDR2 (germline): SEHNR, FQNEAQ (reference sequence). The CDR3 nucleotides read TGTGCCAGCACCCAGGATAGATTCAATGAAGCTTTCTTT. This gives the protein CASTQDRFNEAFF. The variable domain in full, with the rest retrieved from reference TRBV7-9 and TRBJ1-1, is DTGVSQNPRHKITKRGQNVTFRCDPISEHNRLYWYRQTLGQGPEFLTYFQNEAQLEKSRLLSDRFSAERPKGSFSTLEIQRTEQGDSAMYLCASTQDRFNEAFFGQGTRLTVV.

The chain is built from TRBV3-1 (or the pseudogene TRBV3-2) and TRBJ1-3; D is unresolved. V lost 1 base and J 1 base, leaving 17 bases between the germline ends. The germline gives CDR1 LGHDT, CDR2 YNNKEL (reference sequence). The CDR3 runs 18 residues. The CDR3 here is CASSQVISLHSSGNTIYF. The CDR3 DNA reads TGTGCCAGCAGCCAAGTTATCAGCCTCCATTCTTCTGGAAACACCATATATTTT.

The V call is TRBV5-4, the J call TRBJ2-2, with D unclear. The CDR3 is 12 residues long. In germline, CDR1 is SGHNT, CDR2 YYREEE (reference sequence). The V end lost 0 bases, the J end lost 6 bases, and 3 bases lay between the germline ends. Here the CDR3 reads CASSLVAGELFF. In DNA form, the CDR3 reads TGTGCCAGCAGCTTGGTAGCCGGGGAGCTGTTTTTT.

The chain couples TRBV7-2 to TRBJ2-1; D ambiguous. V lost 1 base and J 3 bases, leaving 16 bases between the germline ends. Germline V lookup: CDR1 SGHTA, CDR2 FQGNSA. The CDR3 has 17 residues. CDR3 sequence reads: CASSLDWANIFYNEQFF. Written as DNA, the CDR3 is TGTGCCAGCAGCTTAGACTGGGCTAACATATTCTACAATGAGCAGTTCTTC.

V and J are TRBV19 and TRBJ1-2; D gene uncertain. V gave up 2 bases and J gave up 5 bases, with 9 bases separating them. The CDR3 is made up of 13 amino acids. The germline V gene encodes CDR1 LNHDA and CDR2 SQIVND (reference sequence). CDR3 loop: CASSIRADYGYTF. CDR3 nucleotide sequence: TGTGCCAGTAGTATACGGGCGGATTATGGCTACACCTTC.

For the CDR3, the DNA is TGTGCCAGCAGCTCTGACTGGCAATTTTTGGAGCAGTACTTC. This translates into CASSSDWQFLEQYF. The V gene is TRBV7-9, the J gene TRBJ2-7; no clear D. V was trimmed by 4 bases and J by 7 bases, leaving 17 bases between them. This CDR3 spans 14 amino acids. Germline assignment: CDR1 SEHNR and CDR2 FQNEAQ (reference sequence).

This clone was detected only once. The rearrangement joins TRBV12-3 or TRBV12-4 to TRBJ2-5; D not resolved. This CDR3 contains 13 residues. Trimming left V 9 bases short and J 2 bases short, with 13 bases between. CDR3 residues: CASTPGYQETQYF. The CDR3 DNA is TGTGCCAGTACCCCCGGATATCAAGAGACCCAGTACTTC.

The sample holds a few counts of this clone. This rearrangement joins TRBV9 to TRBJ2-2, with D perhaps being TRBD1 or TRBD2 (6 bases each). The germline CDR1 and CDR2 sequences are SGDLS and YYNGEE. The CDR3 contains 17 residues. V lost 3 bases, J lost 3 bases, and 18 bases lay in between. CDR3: CASSAWGAGAYTGELFF. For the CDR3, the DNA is TGTGCCAGCAGCGCCTGGGGGGCAGGGGCCTACACCGGGGAGCTGTTTTTT.

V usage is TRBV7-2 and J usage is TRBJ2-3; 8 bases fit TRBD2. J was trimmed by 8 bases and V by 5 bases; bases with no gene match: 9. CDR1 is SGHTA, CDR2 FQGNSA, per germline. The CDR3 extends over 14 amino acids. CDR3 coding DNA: TGTGCCAGCAGCCTCCGGGGGGGCCGGGGTACGCAGTATTTT. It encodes CASSLRGGRGTQYF. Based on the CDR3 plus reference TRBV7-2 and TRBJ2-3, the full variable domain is GAGVSQSPSNKVTEKGKDVELRCDPISGHTALYWYRQSLGQGLEFLIYFQGNSAPDKSGLPSDRFSAERTGGSVSTLTIQRTQQEDSAVYLCASSLRGGRGTQYFGPGTRLTVL.

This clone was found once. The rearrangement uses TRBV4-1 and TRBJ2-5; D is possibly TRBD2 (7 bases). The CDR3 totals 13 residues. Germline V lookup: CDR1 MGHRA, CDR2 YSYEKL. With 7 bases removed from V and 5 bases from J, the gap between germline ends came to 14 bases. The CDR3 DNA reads TGCGCCAGCACGCAAGGGAGGGGGGAGACCCAGTACTTC. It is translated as CASTQGRGETQYF.

The CDR3 is CASSIVRSPNTEAFF. DNA of the CDR3: TGTGCCAGTAGTATAGTTCGCAGCCCGAACACTGAAGCTTTCTTT. The chain links TRBV19 to TRBJ1-1; D is unclear. CDR3 length equals 15 residues. V shed 1 base and J shed 1 base, with 10 bases lying between them. Germline V gives CDR1 LNHDA, CDR2 SQIVND (reference sequence).

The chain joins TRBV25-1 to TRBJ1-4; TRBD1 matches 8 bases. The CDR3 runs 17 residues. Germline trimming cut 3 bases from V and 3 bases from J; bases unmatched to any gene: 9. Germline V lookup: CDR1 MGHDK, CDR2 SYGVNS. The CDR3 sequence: CASSEMTAGGPNEKLFF. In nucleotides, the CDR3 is TGTGCCAGCAGTGAGATGACCGCAGGGGGCCCTAATGAAAAACTGTTTTTT.

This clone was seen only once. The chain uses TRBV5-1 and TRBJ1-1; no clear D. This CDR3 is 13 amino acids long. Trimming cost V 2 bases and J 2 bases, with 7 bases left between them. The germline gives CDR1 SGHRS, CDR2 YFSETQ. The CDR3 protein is CASSFAANTEAFF. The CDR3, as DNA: TGCGCCAGCAGCTTTGCCGCCAACACTGAAGCTTTCTTT.

In nucleotides, the CDR3 is TGCGCCAGCAGCCAAAGTGGGGTGTTCGGCTATGGCTACACCTTC. Its protein is CASSQSGVFGYGYTF. The V gene is TRBV4-1, the J gene TRBJ1-2; no firm D call. The CDR3 length is 15 residues. Trimming removed 2 bases at V and 4 bases at J, with 14 bases between. CDR1 is MGHRA, CDR2 YSYEKL, per germline.

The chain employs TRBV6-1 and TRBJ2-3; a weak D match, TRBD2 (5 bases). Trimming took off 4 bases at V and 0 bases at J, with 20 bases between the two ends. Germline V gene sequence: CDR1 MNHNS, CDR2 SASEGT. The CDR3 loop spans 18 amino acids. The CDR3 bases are TGTGCCAGCAGTGTACTGAGGGAACTAGTCGGAAGCACAGATACGCAGTATTTT. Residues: CASSVLRELVGSTDTQYF.

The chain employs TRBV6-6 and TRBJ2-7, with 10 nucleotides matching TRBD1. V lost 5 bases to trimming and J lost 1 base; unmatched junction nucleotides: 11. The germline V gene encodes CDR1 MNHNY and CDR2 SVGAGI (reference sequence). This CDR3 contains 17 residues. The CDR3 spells CASSPEGQGRMSYEQYV. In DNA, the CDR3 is TGTGCCAGCAGTCCAGAGGGACAGGGGAGGATGTCCTACGAGCAGTACGTC.

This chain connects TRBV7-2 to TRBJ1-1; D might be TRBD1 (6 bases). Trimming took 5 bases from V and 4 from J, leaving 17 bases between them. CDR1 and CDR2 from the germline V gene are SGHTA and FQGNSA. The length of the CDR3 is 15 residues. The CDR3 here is CASSLTQGYGTEAFF. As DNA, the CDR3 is TGTGCCAGCAGCCTAACGCAGGGGTATGGCACTGAAGCTTTCTTT.

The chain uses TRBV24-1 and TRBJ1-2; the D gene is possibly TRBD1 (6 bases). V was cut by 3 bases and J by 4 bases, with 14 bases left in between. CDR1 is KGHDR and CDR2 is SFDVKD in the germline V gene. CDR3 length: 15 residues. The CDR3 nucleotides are TGTGCCACCAGTGATCCCTCGACAGGCGGCTATGGCTACACCTTC. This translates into CATSDPSTGGYGYTF.